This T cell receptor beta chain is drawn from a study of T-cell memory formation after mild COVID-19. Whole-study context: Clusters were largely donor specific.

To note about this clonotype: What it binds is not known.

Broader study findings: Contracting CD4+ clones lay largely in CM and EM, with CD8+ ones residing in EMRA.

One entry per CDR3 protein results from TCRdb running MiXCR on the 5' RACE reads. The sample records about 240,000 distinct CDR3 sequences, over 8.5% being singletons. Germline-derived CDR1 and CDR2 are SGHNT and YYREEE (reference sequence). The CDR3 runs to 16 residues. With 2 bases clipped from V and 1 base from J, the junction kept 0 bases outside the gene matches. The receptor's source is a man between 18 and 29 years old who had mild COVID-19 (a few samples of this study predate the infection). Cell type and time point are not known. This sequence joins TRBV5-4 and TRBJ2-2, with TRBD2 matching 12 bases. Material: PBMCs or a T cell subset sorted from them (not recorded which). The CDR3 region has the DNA TGTGCCAGCAGCTTACTAGCGGGGGGGAACACCGGGGAGCTGTTTTTT. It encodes CASSLLAGGNTGELFF.